This TCR beta chain was identified during a study of OX40 agonist ivuxolimab in advanced cancers. Study-wide context: Two patients with cutaneous melanoma and one with hepatocellular carcinoma, three in total, showed partial responses. Study results and caveats: Some of the nonresponding patients also showed low levels of normalized T-cell clonal expansion.

About this clone: The target antigen is unknown.

Libraries were prepared by immunoSEQ multiplex PCR; TCRdb keeps only in-frame clonotypes and omits some of them. The repertoire holds roughly 42,000 clones, with around 93% as singletons. Per the germline V gene, CDR1 is SQVTM and CDR2 is ANQGSEA. The germline V and J ends were trimmed by 2 bases and 4 bases, with 12 bases remaining between them. This CDR3 is built from 14 residues. Sequenced here: CD4+ or CD8+ T cells sorted from blood, sampled in a trial of the OX40 agonist ivuxolimab. The chain couples TRBV29-1 to TRBJ2-1, with a possible D match to TRBD2 (6 bases). The TCR originated in an adult with an advanced solid tumor such as melanoma, head and neck, liver or kidney cancer. CDR3 loop: CSVEPGGQYNEQFF. The DNA of the CDR3 is TGCAGCGTTGAACCTGGAGGGCAATACAATGAGCAGTTCTTC.